Shown below are 30 T cell receptor beta chains from a single sample sequenced in a study of T-cell reconstitution after alpha-beta-depleted transplantation in children. Construction of the TCRbeta library involved unique molecular identifiers. One entry per CDR3 protein, called by TCRdb with MiXCR from the PCR reads. The table records approximately 980,000 distinct CDR3 sequences, around 30% of them present only once. Sample: PBMCs, mostly from graft donor cells, taken 360 days after TCRalphabeta/CD19-depleted stem cell transplant. These receptors were taken from a boy less than two years old who had a stem cell transplant for SCID, so the T cells may come from the graft donor.

This clonotype was detected a few times. CDR3 loop: CASSLVDRGYEQYF. CDR3 DNA sequence: TGTGCCAGCAGCTTGGTGGACAGGGGCTACGAGCAGTACTTC. This rearrangement joins TRBV5-6 to TRBJ2-7; 9 nucleotides agree with TRBD1. The germline V gene has CDR1 SGHDT and CDR2 YYEEEE. The CDR3 is made up of 14 amino acids. Trimming at V came to 0 bases and at J to 3 bases, leaving 1 base not matched to a gene.

The chain uses TRBV6-5 and TRBJ2-7; perhaps TRBD2 as D (5 bases). V was clipped by 3 bases and J by 0 bases, with 12 bases between them. In germline, CDR1 is MNHEY, CDR2 SVGAGI. This CDR3 is 15 amino acids long. CDR3 sequence (DNA): TGTGCCAGCAGTTATGGGAGAACAGCCTCCTACGAGCAGTACTTC. The encoded protein is CASSYGRTASYEQYF.

The gene calls are TRBV29-1 and TRBJ2-3, with 9 positions matching TRBD1. J was trimmed by 0 bases and V by 0 bases; bases with no gene match: 4. Germline loops: CDR1 SQVTM, CDR2 ANQGSEA. The CDR3 loop spans 16 amino acids. CDR3 sequence reads: CSVEDKQGASTDTQYF. CDR3 in DNA: TGCAGCGTTGAAGATAAACAGGGGGCTAGCACAGATACGCAGTATTTT.

The chain uses TRBV6-5 and TRBJ2-1, with D uncertain. Looked up from germline, CDR1 is MNHEY and CDR2 is SVGAGI. V was pared by 4 bases and J by 0 bases, with 10 bases between. The CDR3 has 15 amino acids. The CDR3 region is CASSLVLSSYNEQFF. CDR3 nucleotides: TGTGCCAGCAGTTTGGTGTTGAGCTCCTACAATGAGCAGTTCTTC.

This clonotype was counted a few times. The chain is built from TRBV29-1 and TRBJ1-1, with D uncertain. The V gene's germline CDR1 is SQVTM and CDR2 ANQGSEA. Trimming left V 1 base short and J 3 bases short, with 9 bases between. The CDR3 sequence is 13 residues long. The CDR3 loop reads CSVEVMADTEAFF. The CDR3 DNA reads TGCAGCGTTGAAGTAATGGCGGACACTGAAGCTTTCTTT.

V gene TRBV12-3 or TRBV12-4 combines with J gene TRBJ1-2; D gene uncertain. The V and J ends lost 2 bases and 4 bases respectively, with 14 bases between them. The CDR3 length is 15 residues. CDR3 protein: CASSLSPPNSYGYTF. The CDR3 nucleotides are TGTGCCAGCAGTTTAAGCCCGCCCAATAGCTATGGCTACACCTTC.

The chain links TRBV5-1 to TRBJ1-1; D gene unclear. The CDR3 runs to 15 residues. V shed 4 bases and J shed 6 bases, with 19 bases lying between them. The V gene's germline CDR1 is SGHRS and CDR2 YFSETQ. The CDR3 sequence: CASSPRLPSRPEAFF. The CDR3, as DNA: TGCGCCAGCAGCCCTAGACTCCCATCCCGGCCTGAAGCTTTCTTT.

The chain couples TRBV12-3 or TRBV12-4 to TRBJ2-2; D perhaps matches TRBD2 (5 bases). Trimming took off 5 bases at V and 0 bases at J, with 16 bases between the two ends. This CDR3 contains 17 residues. CDR3: CASSTPMDFANTGELFF. CDR3 in DNA: TGTGCCAGCAGTACCCCCATGGACTTCGCGAACACCGGGGAGCTGTTTTTT.

This sequence joins TRBV29-1 and TRBJ2-3, with 8 bases fitting TRBD1. V was pared by 7 bases and J by 2 bases, with 5 bases of the junction left unmatched. CDR3 size: 13 residues. Germline CDR1 reads SQVTM; CDR2 reads ANQGSEA. The CDR3 DNA sequence: TGCAGCGCGAGACAGGGGAACACAGATACGCAGTATTTT. It encodes CSARQGNTDTQYF.

The chain combines TRBV2 with TRBJ2-2, with D possibly TRBD1 on 5 matching bases. The V gene lost 7 bases and the J gene lost 3 bases, with 12 bases spanning the gap. The CDR3 contains 14 residues. Germline-derived CDR1 and CDR2 are SNHLY and FYNNEI. CDR3 residues: CASIRWGYTGELFF. The CDR3, as DNA: TGTGCCAGCATCAGATGGGGCTACACCGGGGAGCTGTTTTTT. Combining the CDR3 with reference TRBV2 and TRBJ2-2 gives the whole variable domain EPEVTQTPSHQVTQMGQEVILRCVPISNHLYFYWYRQILGQKVEFLVSFYNNEISEKSEIFDDQFSVERPDGSNFTLKIRSTKLEDSAMYFCASIRWGYTGELFFGEGSRLTVL.

The chain joins TRBV6-1 to TRBJ1-5; weak D call: TRBD1 (5 bases). This CDR3 comprises 15 residues. V lost 2 bases to trimming and J lost 5 bases, with 13 bases between them. CDR1 and CDR2 from the germline V gene are MNHNS and SASEGT. This chain's CDR3 is CASSEWVRADQPQHF. The CDR3 coding sequence is TGTGCCAGCAGTGAATGGGTCAGGGCAGATCAGCCCCAGCATTTT.

In DNA form, the CDR3 reads TGTGCCAGCAGCCCCGGGATCGCAGTTTCTGGGGCCAACGTCCTGACTTTC. Its translation: CASSPGIAVSGANVLTF. The chain links TRBV4-2 to TRBJ2-6; TRBD2 is a possible D gene (5 bases). Germline assignment: CDR1 LGHNA and CDR2 YNFKEQ. This CDR3 has 17 residues. Trimming shortened V by 4 bases and J by 1 base, and 14 bases separated the two germline ends.

This chain joins TRBV10-3 and TRBJ2-5; D is unclear. V was pared by 3 bases and J by 1 base, with 12 bases between. Germline V gives CDR1 ENHRY, CDR2 SYGVKD. This CDR3 comprises 15 residues. The CDR3: CAISDLNRAQETQYF. The CDR3 nucleotides are TGTGCCATCAGTGACCTAAATCGGGCCCAAGAGACCCAGTACTTC.

The chain links TRBV25-1 to TRBJ1-2; no definite D call. The V gene lost 5 bases and the J gene lost 1 base, with 11 bases spanning the gap. The CDR3 length is 14 residues. The germline V gene has CDR1 MGHDK and CDR2 SYGVNS. CDR3 coding DNA: TGTGCCAGCAGTACTATCGGGGTTAACTATGGCTACACCTTC. Translating gives CASSTIGVNYGYTF.

The chain links TRBV16 to TRBJ1-2; D unclear. Between the trimmed V and J ends, which lost 4 bases and 2 bases, there was a span of 14 bases. This CDR3 contains 15 residues. Germline-derived CDR1 and CDR2 are KGHSY and FQNENV. CDR3 in DNA: TGTGCCAGCAGCCCACGAAGGGAAGGCAACTATGGCTACACCTTC. Its protein is CASSPRREGNYGYTF.

This chain links TRBV5-1 with TRBJ2-1; TRBD2 is a possible D gene (7 bases). Trimming took off 2 bases at V and 8 bases at J, with 20 bases between the two ends. Germline V gene sequence: CDR1 SGHRS, CDR2 YFSETQ. The CDR3 spans 16 residues. CDR3 in DNA: TGCGCCAGCAGCTTTTTTCGGGGGGCCCGACAGGATGAGCAGTTCTTC. Its translation: CASSFFRGARQDEQFF.

This clonotype was observed at least ten times. The chain carries TRBV5-1 and TRBJ2-5; D gene unclear. This CDR3 spans 12 amino acids. V was pared by 1 base and J by 5 bases, with 6 bases between. The germline gives CDR1 SGHRS, CDR2 YFSETQ. In DNA, the CDR3 is TGCGCCAGCAGCTTGACGACGGAGACCCAGTACTTC. Amino acid sequence: CASSLTTETQYF.

The chain uses TRBV9 and TRBJ1-5; no clear D. There are 15 residues in the CDR3. Per germline, CDR1 SGDLS and CDR2 YYNGEE. Trimming removed 4 bases from V and 0 bases from J, with 11 bases in between. Here the CDR3 reads CASSSGLNSNQPQHF. CDR3 bases: TGTGCCAGCAGCTCCGGGCTGAATAGCAATCAGCCCCAGCATTTT.

This clonotype was seen many times. The chain joins TRBV5-1 to TRBJ2-1, with unresolved D. V was clipped by 2 bases and J by 5 bases, with 2 bases between them. Germline V lookup: CDR1 SGHRS, CDR2 YFSETQ. The CDR3 is 11 residues long. CDR3 nucleotide sequence: TGCGCCAGCAGCTTTAACAATGAGCAGTTCTTC. Protein sequence: CASSFNNEQFF. Using reference TRBV5-1 and TRBJ2-1 for the parts outside the CDR3, the full variable domain is KAGVTQTPRYLIKTRGQQVTLSCSPISGHRSVSWYQQTPGQGLQFLFEYFSETQRNKGNFPGRFSGRQFSNSRSEMNVSTLELGDSALYLCASSFNNEQFFGPGTRLTVL.

The chain uses TRBV28 and TRBJ2-7; D remains unclear. Per the germline V gene, CDR1 is MDHEN and CDR2 is SYDVKM. The ends were cut back, 3 bases at V and 0 bases at J, with 18 bases in the middle. The CDR3 is 17 residues long. DNA for the CDR3: TGTGCCAGCAGTTTTCTCTATCTGAAGGGATACTCCTACGAGCAGTACTTC. Translation: CASSFLYLKGYSYEQYF.

This clonotype was seen a handful of times. The genes are TRBV20-1 and TRBJ1-5, with a weak D call TRBD1 (5 bases). CDR1 is DFQATT, CDR2 SNEGSKA, per germline (reference sequence). The CDR3 runs to 13 residues. V dropped 6 bases and J dropped 1 base, with 10 bases sitting between them. The CDR3 coding sequence is TGCAGTGCGGCCGGGGGGAGCAATCAGCCCCAGCATTTT. Translated: CSAAGGSNQPQHF.

The chain couples TRBV6-2 or TRBV6-3 to TRBJ2-1; D possibly uses TRBD1 or TRBD2 (5 bases each). The length of the CDR3 is 15 residues. Germline lookup yields CDR1 MNHEY and CDR2 SVGEGT. The V and J ends lost 6 bases and 8 bases respectively, with 20 bases between them. This CDR3 is CASSSGSGGGHEQFF. Here the CDR3 DNA reads TGTGCCAGCAGCTCTGGGAGTGGTGGGGGTCATGAGCAGTTCTTC.

This clonotype came up many times. The rearrangement uses TRBV20-1 and TRBJ2-7; 9 bases agree with TRBD1. The CDR3 is made up of 14 amino acids. Germline V gene sequence: CDR1 DFQATT, CDR2 SNEGSKA (reference sequence). Trimming at V came to 6 bases and at J to 5 bases, leaving 11 bases not matched to a gene. CDR3 in DNA: TGCAGTGCCGATGACGGGACAGGGAGGGACGAGCAGTACTTC. The encoded protein is CSADDGTGRDEQYF.

The chain joins TRBV13 to TRBJ2-3, with TRBD1 matching 11 bases. This CDR3 is built from 16 residues. The ends lost 0 bases at V and 2 bases at J; junction bases unmatched: 1. Per the germline V gene, CDR1 is PRHDT and CDR2 is FYEKMQ (reference sequence). This CDR3 is CASSLGDRGLTDTQYF. The CDR3 region has the DNA TGTGCCAGCAGCTTAGGGGACAGGGGGCTCACAGATACGCAGTATTTT.

In this sample, this clonotype turned up once. This chain links TRBV12-3 or TRBV12-4 with TRBJ2-7, with TRBD1 as a possible D gene (5 bases). This CDR3 comprises 16 residues. The V end lost 3 bases, the J end lost 6 bases, and 21 bases lay between the germline ends. The CDR3 here is CASSLGLGRVSGEQYF. The CDR3 coding sequence is TGTGCCAGCAGTTTGGGCCTAGGCAGGGTTTCTGGCGAGCAGTACTTC.

Only a few counts were recorded for this clonotype. The chain couples TRBV7-3 to TRBJ2-3, with a possible D match to TRBD2 (5 bases). The CDR3 contains 15 residues. The germline V gene has CDR1 SGHTA and CDR2 FQGTGA. V was cut by 2 bases and J by 2 bases, with 11 bases left in between. CDR3 in amino acids: CASSLDGESTDTQYF. The CDR3, as DNA: TGTGCCAGCAGCTTAGATGGGGAGTCCACAGATACGCAGTATTTT.

The genes are TRBV7-6 and TRBJ2-1; 8 nucleotides align to TRBD1. The CDR3 has 16 amino acids. V was clipped by 5 bases and J by 4 bases; unmatched bases: 10. Germline CDR1 and CDR2: SGHVS and FNYEAQ. The CDR3 nucleotides read TGTGCCAGCAGCCAAGACAGGGGTCGAAGGTACAATGAGCAGTTCTTC. Translation gives CASSQDRGRRYNEQFF.

This chain connects TRBV4-2 to TRBJ1-1, with 7 bases that match TRBD1. Germline values: CDR1 LGHNA, CDR2 YNFKEQ. V gave up 0 bases and J gave up 10 bases; unmatched junction bases: 14. This CDR3 region has 16 residues. CDR3 nucleotides: TGTGCCAGCAGCCAAGATGTTTTCGGGACAGTCAGTTCAGCTTTCTTT. This encodes CASSQDVFGTVSSAFF.

The chain employs TRBV19 and TRBJ1-2, with D uncertain. Germline V gene sequence: CDR1 LNHDA, CDR2 SQIVND (reference sequence). The germline V and J ends were trimmed by 5 bases and 4 bases, with 11 bases remaining between them. This CDR3 is built from 13 residues. In DNA, the CDR3 is TGTGCCAGTAGTCGGACCTGGGGCTATGGCTACACCTTC. Protein sequence: CASSRTWGYGYTF.

V gene TRBV5-1 combines with J gene TRBJ1-1; D might be TRBD1 (5 bases). Germline V CDR1 and CDR2: SGHRS, YFSETQ. The CDR3 is made up of 15 amino acids. Trimming removed 3 bases from V and 1 base from J, with 13 bases in between. CDR3 sequence reads: CASSSAGVPNTEAFF. CDR3 coding DNA: TGCGCCAGCAGCTCTGCGGGGGTTCCGAACACTGAAGCTTTCTTT. Together with reference TRBV5-1 and TRBJ1-1, the CDR3 gives the full variable domain: KAGVTQTPRYLIKTRGQQVTLSCSPISGHRSVSWYQQTPGQGLQFLFEYFSETQRNKGNFPGRFSGRQFSNSRSEMNVSTLELGDSALYLCASSSAGVPNTEAFFGQGTRLTVV.